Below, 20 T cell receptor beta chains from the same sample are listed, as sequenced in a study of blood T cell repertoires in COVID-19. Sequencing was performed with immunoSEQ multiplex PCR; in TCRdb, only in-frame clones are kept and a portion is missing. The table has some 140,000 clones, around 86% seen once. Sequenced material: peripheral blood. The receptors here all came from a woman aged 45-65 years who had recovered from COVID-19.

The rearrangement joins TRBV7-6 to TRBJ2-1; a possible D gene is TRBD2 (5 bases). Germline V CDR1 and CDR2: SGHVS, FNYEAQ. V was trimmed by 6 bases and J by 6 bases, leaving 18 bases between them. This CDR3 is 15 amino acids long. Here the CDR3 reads CASSPGVHGGNEQFF. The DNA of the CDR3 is TGTGCCAGCAGTCCCGGGGTCCACGGAGGCAATGAGCAGTTCTTC. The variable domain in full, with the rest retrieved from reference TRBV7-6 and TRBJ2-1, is GAGVSQSPRYKVTKRGQDVALRCDPISGHVSLYWYRQALGQGPEFLTYFNYEAQQDKSGLPNDRFSAERPEGSISTLTIQRTEQRDSAMYRCASSPGVHGGNEQFFGPGTRLTVL.

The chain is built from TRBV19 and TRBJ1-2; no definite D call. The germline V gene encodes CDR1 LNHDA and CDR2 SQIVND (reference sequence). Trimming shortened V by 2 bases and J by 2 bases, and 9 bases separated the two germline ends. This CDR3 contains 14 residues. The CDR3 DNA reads TGTGCCAGTAGTATAAATCCAGGAAACTATGGCTACACCTTC. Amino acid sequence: CASSINPGNYGYTF.

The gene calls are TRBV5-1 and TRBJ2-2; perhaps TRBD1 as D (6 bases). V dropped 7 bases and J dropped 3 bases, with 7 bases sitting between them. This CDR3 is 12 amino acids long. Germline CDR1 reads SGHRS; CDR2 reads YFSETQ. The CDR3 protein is CASGTYTGELFF. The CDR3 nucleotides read TGCGCCAGCGGGACATACACCGGGGAGCTGTTTTTT.

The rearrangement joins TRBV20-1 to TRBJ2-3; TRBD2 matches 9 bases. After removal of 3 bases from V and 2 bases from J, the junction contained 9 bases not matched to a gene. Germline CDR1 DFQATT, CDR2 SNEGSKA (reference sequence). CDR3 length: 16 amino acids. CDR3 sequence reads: CSASVAGALITDTQYF. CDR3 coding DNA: TGCAGTGCTAGTGTAGCGGGGGCCCTTATCACAGATACGCAGTATTTT.

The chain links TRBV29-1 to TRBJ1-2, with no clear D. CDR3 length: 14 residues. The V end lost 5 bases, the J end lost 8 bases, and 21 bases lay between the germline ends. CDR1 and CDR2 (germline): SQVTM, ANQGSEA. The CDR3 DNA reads TGCAGCGTTCTTACCCCCCCGGGGTTGGGGGGCTACACCTTC. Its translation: CSVLTPPGLGGYTF.

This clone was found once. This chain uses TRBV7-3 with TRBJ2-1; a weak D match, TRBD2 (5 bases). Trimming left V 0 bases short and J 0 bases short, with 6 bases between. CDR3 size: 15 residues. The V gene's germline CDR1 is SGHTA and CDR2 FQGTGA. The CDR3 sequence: CASSLTSDSYNEQFF. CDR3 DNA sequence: TGTGCCAGCAGCTTAACTAGCGACTCCTACAATGAGCAGTTCTTC. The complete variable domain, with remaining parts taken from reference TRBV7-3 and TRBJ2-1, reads GAGVSQTPSNKVTEKGKYVELRCDPISGHTALYWYRQSLGQGPEFLIYFQGTGAADDSGLPNDRFFAVRPEGSVSTLKIQRTERGDSAVYLCASSLTSDSYNEQFFGPGTRLTVL.

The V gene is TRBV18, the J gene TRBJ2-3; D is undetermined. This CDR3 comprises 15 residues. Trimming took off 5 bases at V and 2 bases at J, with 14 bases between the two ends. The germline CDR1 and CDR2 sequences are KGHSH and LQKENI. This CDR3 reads CASSFAAATTDTQYF. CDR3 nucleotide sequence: TGTGCCAGCTCATTTGCGGCGGCGACCACAGATACGCAGTATTTT.

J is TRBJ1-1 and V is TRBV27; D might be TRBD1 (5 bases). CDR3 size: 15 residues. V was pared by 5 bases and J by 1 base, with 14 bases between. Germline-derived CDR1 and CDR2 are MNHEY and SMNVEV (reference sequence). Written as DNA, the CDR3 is TGTGCCAGCAGTCTTAAAAGGGGAACGAACACTGAAGCTTTCTTT. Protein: CASSLKRGTNTEAFF.

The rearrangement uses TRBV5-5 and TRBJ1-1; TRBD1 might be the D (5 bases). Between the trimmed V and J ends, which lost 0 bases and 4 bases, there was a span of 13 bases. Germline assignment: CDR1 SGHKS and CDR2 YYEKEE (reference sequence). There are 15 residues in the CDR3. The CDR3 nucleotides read TGTGCCAGCAGCTTGGTCGGGGGGAGGAGCACTGAAGCTTTCTTT. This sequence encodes CASSLVGGRSTEAFF.

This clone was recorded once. DNA for the CDR3: TGTGCCAGCAGCGTAGATTCGGGGGAAAGCAATCAGCCCCAGCATTTT. Encoded protein: CASSVDSGESNQPQHF. This chain links TRBV9 with TRBJ1-5, with D perhaps TRBD1 (5 bases). The V end was cut by 0 bases, the J end by 1 base, with 11 bases between. The CDR3 extends over 16 amino acids. Germline assignment: CDR1 SGDLS and CDR2 YYNGEE.

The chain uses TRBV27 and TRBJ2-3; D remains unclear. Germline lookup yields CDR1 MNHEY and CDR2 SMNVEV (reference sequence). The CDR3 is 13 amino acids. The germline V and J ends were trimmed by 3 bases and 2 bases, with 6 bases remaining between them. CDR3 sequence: CASSFYSTDTQYF. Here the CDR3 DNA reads TGTGCCAGCAGTTTTTATTCCACAGATACGCAGTATTTT.

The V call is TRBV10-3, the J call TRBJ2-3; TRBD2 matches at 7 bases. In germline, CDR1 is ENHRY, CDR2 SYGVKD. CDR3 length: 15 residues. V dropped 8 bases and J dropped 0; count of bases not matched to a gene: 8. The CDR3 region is CAISPLATSTDTQYF. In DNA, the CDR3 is TGTGCCATCTCCCCACTAGCGACGAGCACAGATACGCAGTATTTT.

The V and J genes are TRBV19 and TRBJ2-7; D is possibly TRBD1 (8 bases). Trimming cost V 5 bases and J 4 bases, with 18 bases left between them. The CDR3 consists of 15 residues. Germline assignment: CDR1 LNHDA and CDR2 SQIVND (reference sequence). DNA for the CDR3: TGTGCCAGTAGTTCGACAGGGGAGGGTCGGTACGAGCAGTACTTC. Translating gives CASSSTGEGRYEQYF.

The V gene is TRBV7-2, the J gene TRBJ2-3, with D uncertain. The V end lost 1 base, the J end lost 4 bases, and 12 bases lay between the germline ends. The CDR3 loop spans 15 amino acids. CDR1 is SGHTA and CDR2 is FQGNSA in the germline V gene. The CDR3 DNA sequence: TGTGCCAGCAGCTTAGGCGGCAGAGAATCAGATACGCAGTATTTT. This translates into CASSLGGRESDTQYF.

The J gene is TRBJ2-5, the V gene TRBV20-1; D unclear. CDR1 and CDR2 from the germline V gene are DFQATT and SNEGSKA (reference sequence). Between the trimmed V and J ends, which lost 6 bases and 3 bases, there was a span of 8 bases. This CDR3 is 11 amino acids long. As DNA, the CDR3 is TGCAGTGCAGTAGCAGAAGAGACCCAGTACTTC. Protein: CSAVAEETQYF.

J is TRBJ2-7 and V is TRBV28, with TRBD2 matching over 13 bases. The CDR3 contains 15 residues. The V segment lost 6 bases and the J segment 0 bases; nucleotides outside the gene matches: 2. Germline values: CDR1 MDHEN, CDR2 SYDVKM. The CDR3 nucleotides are TGTGCCAGCAGAAGACTAGCGGGGGGCTCCTACGAGCAGTACTTC. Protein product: CASRRLAGGSYEQYF.

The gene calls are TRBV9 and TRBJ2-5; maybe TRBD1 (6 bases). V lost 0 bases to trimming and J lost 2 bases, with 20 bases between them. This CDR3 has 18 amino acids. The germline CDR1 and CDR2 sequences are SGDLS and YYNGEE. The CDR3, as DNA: TGTGCCAGCAGCGTAGGGGGCCTCTCCGGGACAAAACAAGAGACCCAGTACTTC. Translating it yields CASSVGGLSGTKQETQYF.

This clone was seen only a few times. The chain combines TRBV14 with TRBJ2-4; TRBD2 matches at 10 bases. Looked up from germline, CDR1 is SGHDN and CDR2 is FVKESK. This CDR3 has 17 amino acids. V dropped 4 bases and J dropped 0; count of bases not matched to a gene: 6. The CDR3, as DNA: TGTGCCAGCAGCCCCGGACTAGCGGAGCTAGCCAAAAACATTCAGTACTTC. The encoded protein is CASSPGLAELAKNIQYF.

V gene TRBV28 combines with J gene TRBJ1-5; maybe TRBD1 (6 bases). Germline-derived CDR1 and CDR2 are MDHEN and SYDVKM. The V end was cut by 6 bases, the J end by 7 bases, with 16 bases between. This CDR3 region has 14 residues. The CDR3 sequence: CASRGTGSSQPQHF. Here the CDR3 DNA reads TGTGCCAGCAGGGGAACAGGGTCGAGCCAGCCCCAGCATTTT.

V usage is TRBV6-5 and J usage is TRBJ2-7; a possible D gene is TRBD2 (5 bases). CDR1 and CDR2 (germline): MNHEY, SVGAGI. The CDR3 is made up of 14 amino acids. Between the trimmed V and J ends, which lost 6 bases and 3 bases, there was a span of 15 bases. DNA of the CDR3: TGTGCCAGCAGGCCCCATATGGGGAGCTACGAGCAGTACTTC. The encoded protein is CASRPHMGSYEQYF.